This T cell receptor beta chain was sequenced for a study of blood T cell repertoires in COVID-19. Across the study: Material from acute and convalescent COVID-19 was sourced from the United States, Italy and Spain.

The CDR3 is made up of 15 amino acids. Germline CDR1 is SGHNT and CDR2 is YYREEE (reference sequence). Germline trimming cut 5 bases from V and 0 bases from J; bases unmatched to any gene: 4. Grouping used clinical history reported by participants in a survey and questionnaire. Under the authors' procedure: Reference gene primer amplification gave nucleated cell count estimates. Here immunoSEQ multiplex PCR was the method, and the copy in TCRdb shows in-frame clones only, minus some. That table furnishes V, J and clone size, whereas the DNA furnished D and trimming. Among around 310,000 clones, nearly 90% were seen once, and the ten largest hold about 8.4%.

The V and J genes are TRBV5-4 and TRBJ2-1, with TRBD2 matching over 8 bases. The specimen sequenced was PBMCs or T cells enriched from blood (not recorded which). The origin of this receptor is a woman in her 30s who had recovered from COVID-19. In DNA form, the CDR3 reads TGTGCCAGCAGACTGCGGGAGGACTCCTACAATGAGCAGTTCTTC. This codes for CASRLREDSYNEQFF.